The 12 T cell receptor beta chains reported below all come from one sample, sequenced in a study of blood T cell repertoires in COVID-19. The method was immunoSEQ multiplex PCR; TCRdb's version includes in-frame clones alone and lacks a portion of them. Among approximately 400,000 clones listed, about four fifths were seen once. Sequences were obtained from peripheral blood. These receptors were taken from a human donor with acute or convalescent COVID-19. The donor label of this sample is uncertain.

The chain combines TRBV5-5 with TRBJ1-2; a possible D gene is TRBD1 (5 bases). In germline, CDR1 is SGHKS, CDR2 YYEKEE (reference sequence). The CDR3 totals 12 residues. Trimming removed 4 bases from V and 2 bases from J, with 6 bases in between. CDR3 nucleotides: TGTGCCAGCAGCCAGGGAAACTATGGCTACACCTTC. It is translated as CASSQGNYGYTF.

This clone showed up just once. The chain joins TRBV5-1 to TRBJ1-2; 8 bases align to TRBD1. Germline V CDR1 and CDR2: SGHRS, YFSETQ. The CDR3 extends over 15 amino acids. V dropped 4 bases and J dropped 4; count of bases not matched to a gene: 9. CDR3 amino acids: CASSTGQGSSYGYTF. The CDR3 bases are TGCGCCAGCAGCACCGGACAGGGTTCTTCCTATGGCTACACCTTC.

The table lists this clone with a count of one. It is unclear where the CDR3 begins or ends on the DNA, so no DNA is shown, and the CDR3 is as TCRdb lists it. This sequence joins TRBV5-4 and TRBJ2-7; the DNA was not used to check the table's D call, TRBD2. The CDR3 totals 14 residues, both ends included. CDR1 is SGHNT, CDR2 YYREEE, per germline (reference sequence). The CDR3 loop is CASSSSGGGYEQYF.

This clone has more than one count but fewer than ten. V is TRBV5-4 and J is TRBJ1-1, with 9 nucleotides matching TRBD1. The trim removed 5 bases at V and 0 bases at J, leaving 8 bases unmatched. This CDR3 is built from 16 residues. Germline CDR1 reads SGHNT; CDR2 reads YYREEE (reference sequence). In DNA, the CDR3 is TGTGCCAGCAGGGGGGTACAGGGGGCACTGAACACTGAAGCTTTCTTT. This gives the protein CASRGVQGALNTEAFF.

The rearrangement uses TRBV30 and TRBJ1-2; 10 bases align to TRBD1. CDR1 and CDR2 from the germline V gene are GTSNPN and SVGIG (reference sequence). V gave up 1 base and J gave up 7 bases; unmatched junction bases: 6. The CDR3 runs 14 residues. The CDR3 DNA reads TGTGCCTGGAGTGCGGGACAGGGGATAGGTGGCTACACCTTC. Its translation is CAWSAGQGIGGYTF.

The chain couples TRBV19 to TRBJ2-1; 11 bases fit TRBD2. CDR3 size: 18 residues. The junction had 14 bases not matched to a gene; V was cut back by 8 bases and J by 2 bases. In germline, CDR1 is LNHDA, CDR2 SQIVND (reference sequence). The CDR3 DNA is TGTGCCAGTGAGGCGCCAGCCGGGACTAGCGGTACCTACAATGAGCAGTTCTTC. This gives the protein CASEAPAGTSGTYNEQFF.

The V call is TRBV7-9, the J call TRBJ1-2; weak D call: TRBD1 (6 bases). Per the germline V gene, CDR1 is SEHNR and CDR2 is FQNEAQ (reference sequence). With 4 bases removed from V and 5 bases from J, the gap between germline ends came to 14 bases. The CDR3 has 14 amino acids. The CDR3 protein is CASSSPGVYYGYTF. The DNA for the CDR3 is TGTGCCAGCAGCTCCCCAGGGGTTTATTATGGCTACACCTTC. Drawing the rest from reference TRBV7-9 and TRBJ1-2, the complete variable domain is DTGVSQNPRHKITKRGQNVTFRCDPISEHNRLYWYRQTLGQGPEFLTYFQNEAQLEKSRLLSDRFSAERPKGSFSTLEIQRTEQGDSAMYLCASSSPGVYYGYTFGSGTRLTVV.

This sequence joins TRBV2 and TRBJ2-5; 8 bases agree with TRBD2. V shed 8 bases and J 2 bases; nucleotides not matched to a gene: 13. Germline-derived CDR1 and CDR2 are SNHLY and FYNNEI. The CDR3 consists of 16 residues. The chain's CDR3 is CASLKREGNRQETQYF. The CDR3, as DNA: TGTGCCAGCCTTAAACGGGAGGGGAACAGACAAGAGACCCAGTACTTC.

The V and J genes are TRBV7-2 and TRBJ1-2; unclear D gene. Germline V gene data show CDR1 as SGHTA and CDR2 as FQGNSA. This CDR3 is built from 16 residues. The V end was cut by 4 bases, the J end by 6 bases, with 21 bases between. CDR3 loop: CASSSIAMTGIDGYTF. The CDR3 DNA reads as TGTGCCAGCAGCTCTATAGCGATGACTGGTATTGATGGCTACACCTTC.

The V gene is TRBV7-8, the J gene TRBJ2-5; 13 nucleotides agree with TRBD2. Germline V lookup: CDR1 SGHVS, CDR2 FQNEAQ. The CDR3 covers 16 residues. With 7 bases clipped from V and 3 bases from J, the junction kept 8 bases outside the gene matches. For the CDR3, the DNA is TGTGCCAGCACTCGGGGACTAGCGGGGAGGAAAGAGACCCAGTACTTC. Its protein product is CASTRGLAGRKETQYF.

The rearrangement uses TRBV19 and TRBJ2-1, with TRBD1 identical over 7 bases. CDR3 size: 15 residues. Germline V gives CDR1 LNHDA, CDR2 SQIVND (reference sequence). The J segment lost 8 bases and the V segment lost 7 bases, leaving 14 bases of the junction unmatched. CDR3 region: CASKDGPGGRDEQFF. The CDR3 DNA sequence: TGTGCCAGTAAGGACGGGCCAGGGGGTCGGGATGAGCAGTTCTTC.

The V gene is TRBV5-4, the J gene TRBJ2-7; 9 nucleotides match TRBD2. The V gene's germline CDR1 is SGHNT and CDR2 YYREEE (reference sequence). After removal of 3 bases from V and 3 bases from J, the junction contained 4 bases not matched to a gene. The CDR3 contains 14 residues. CDR3 amino acids: CASSSTSGLYEQYF. Written as DNA, the CDR3 is TGTGCCAGCAGCTCGACTAGCGGTCTCTACGAGCAGTACTTC.